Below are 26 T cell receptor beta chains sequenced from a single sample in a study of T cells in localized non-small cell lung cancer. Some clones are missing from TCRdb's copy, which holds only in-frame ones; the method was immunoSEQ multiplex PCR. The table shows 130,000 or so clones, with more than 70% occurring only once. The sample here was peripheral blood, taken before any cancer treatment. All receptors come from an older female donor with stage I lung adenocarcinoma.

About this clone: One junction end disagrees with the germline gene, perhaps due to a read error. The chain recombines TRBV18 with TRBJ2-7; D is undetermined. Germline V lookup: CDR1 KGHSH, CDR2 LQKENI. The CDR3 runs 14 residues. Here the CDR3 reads CASSPPQAAYEQYF. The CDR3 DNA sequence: TGTGCCAGCTCCCCACCCCAGGCAGCCTACGAGCAGTACTTC.

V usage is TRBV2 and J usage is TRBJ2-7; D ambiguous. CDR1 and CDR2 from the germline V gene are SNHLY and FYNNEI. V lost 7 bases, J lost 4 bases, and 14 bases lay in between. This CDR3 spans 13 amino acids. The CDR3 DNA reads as TGTGCCAGCATGGACCAGGCCCTTTACGAGCAGTACTTC. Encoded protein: CASMDQALYEQYF.

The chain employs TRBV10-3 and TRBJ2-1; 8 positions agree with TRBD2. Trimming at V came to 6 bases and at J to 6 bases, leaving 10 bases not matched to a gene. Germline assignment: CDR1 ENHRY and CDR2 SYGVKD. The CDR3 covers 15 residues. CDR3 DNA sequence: TGTGCCATCAGAGACGGGACTAGGCAAGGCAATGAGCAGTTCTTC. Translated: CAIRDGTRQGNEQFF.

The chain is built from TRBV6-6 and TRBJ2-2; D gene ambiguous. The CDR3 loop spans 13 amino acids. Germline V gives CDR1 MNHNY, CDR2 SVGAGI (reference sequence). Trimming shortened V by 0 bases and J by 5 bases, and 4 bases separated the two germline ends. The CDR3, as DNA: TGTGCCAGCAGTTACTCGACAACCGGGGAGCTGTTTTTT. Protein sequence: CASSYSTTGELFF.

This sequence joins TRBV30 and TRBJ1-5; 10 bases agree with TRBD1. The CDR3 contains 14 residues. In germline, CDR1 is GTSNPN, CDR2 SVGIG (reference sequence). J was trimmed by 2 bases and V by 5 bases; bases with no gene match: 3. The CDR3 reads CAWGQGGGNQPQHF. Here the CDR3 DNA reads TGTGCCTGGGGACAGGGGGGAGGCAATCAGCCCCAGCATTTT. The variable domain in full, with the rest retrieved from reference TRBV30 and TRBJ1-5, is SQTIHQWPATLVQPVGSPLSLECTVEGTSNPNLYWYRQAAGRGLQLLFYSVGIGQISSEVPQNLSASRPQDRQFILSSKKLLLSDSGFYLCAWGQGGGNQPQHFGDGTRLSIL.

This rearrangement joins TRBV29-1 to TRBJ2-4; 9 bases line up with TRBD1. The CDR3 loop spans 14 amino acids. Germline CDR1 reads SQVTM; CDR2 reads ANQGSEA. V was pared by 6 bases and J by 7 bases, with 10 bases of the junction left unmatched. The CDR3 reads CSVGTTGGWNIQYF. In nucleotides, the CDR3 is TGCAGCGTGGGGACGACAGGGGGTTGGAACATTCAGTACTTC. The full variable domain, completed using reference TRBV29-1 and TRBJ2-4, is SAVISQKPSRDICQRGTSLTIQCQVDSQVTMMFWYRQQPGQSLTLIATANQGSEATYESGFVIDKFPISRPNLTFSTLTVSNMSPEDSSIYLCSVGTTGGWNIQYFGAGTRLSVL.

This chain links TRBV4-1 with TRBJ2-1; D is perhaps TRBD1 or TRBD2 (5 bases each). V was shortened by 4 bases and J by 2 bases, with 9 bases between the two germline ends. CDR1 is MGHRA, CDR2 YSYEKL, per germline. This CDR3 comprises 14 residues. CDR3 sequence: CASSLGTAYNEQFF. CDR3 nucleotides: TGCGCCAGCAGCCTGGGGACGGCCTACAATGAGCAGTTCTTC.

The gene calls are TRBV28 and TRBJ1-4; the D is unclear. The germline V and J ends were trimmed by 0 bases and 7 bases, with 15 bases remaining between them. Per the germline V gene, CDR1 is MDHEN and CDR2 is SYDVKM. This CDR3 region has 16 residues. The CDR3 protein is CASSLWEPAGLEKLFF. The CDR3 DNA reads TGTGCCAGCAGTTTATGGGAACCCGCGGGCCTTGAAAAACTGTTTTTT.

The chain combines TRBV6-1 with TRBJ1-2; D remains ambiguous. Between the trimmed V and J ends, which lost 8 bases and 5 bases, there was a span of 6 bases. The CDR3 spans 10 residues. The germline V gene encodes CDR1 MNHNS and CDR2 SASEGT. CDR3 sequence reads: CASVDYGYTF. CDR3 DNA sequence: TGTGCCAGCGTGGATTATGGCTACACCTTC.

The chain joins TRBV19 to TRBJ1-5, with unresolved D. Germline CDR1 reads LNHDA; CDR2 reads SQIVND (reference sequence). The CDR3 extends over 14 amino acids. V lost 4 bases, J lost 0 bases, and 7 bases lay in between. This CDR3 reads CASSTNPSNQPQHF. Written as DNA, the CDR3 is TGTGCCAGTAGTACCAACCCTAGCAATCAGCCCCAGCATTTT.

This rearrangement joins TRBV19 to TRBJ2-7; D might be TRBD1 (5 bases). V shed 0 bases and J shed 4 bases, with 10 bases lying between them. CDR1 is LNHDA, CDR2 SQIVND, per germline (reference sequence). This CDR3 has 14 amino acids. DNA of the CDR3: TGTGCCAGTAGTATAGATCTAAACAGGTACGAGCAGTACTTC. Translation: CASSIDLNRYEQYF.

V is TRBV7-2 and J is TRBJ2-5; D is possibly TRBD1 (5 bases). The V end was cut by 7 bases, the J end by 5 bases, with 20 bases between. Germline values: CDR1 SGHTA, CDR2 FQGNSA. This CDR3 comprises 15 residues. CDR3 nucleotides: TGTGCCAGCACCTTGAGGCAGGGCGGTGTGGAGACCCAGTACTTC. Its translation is CASTLRQGGVETQYF.

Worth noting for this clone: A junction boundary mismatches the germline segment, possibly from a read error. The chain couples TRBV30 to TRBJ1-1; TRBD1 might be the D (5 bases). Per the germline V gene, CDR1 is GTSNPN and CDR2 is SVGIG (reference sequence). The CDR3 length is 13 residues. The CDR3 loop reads CAWISRVKTEAFF. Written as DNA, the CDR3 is TGTGCCTGGATTTCCAGGGTGAAAACTGAAGCTTTCTTT. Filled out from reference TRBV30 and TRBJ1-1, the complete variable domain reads SQTIHQWPATLVQPVGSPLSLECTVEGTSNPNLYWYRQAAGRGLQLLFYSVGIGQISSEVPQNLSASRPQDRQFILSSKKLLLSDSGFYLCAWISRVKTEAFFGQGTRLTVV.

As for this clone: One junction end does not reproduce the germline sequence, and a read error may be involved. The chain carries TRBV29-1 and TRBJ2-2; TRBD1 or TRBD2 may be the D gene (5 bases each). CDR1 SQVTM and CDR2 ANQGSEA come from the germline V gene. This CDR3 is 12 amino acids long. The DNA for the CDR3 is TGCAGCGCCCAGGGTTACACCGGGGAGATGTTTTTT. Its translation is CSAQGYTGEMFF.

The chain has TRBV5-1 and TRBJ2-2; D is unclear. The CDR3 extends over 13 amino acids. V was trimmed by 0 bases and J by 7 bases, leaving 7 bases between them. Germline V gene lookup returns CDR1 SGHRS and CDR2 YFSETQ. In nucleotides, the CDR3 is TGCGCCAGCAGCTTGGGACTCGACGGGGAGCTGTTTTTT. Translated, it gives CASSLGLDGELFF.

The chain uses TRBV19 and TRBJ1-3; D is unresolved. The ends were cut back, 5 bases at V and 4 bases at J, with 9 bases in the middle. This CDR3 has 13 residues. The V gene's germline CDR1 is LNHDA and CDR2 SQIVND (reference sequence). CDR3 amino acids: CASSGRNGNTIYF. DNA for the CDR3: TGTGCCAGTAGTGGCAGAAACGGAAACACCATATATTTT.

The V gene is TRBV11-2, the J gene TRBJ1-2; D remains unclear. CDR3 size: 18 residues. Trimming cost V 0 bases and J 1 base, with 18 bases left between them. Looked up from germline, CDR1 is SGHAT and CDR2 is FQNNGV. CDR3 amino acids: CASSLDSGVSKRNYGYTF. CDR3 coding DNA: TGTGCCAGCAGCTTAGATTCAGGTGTCAGTAAGCGTAACTATGGCTACACCTTC.

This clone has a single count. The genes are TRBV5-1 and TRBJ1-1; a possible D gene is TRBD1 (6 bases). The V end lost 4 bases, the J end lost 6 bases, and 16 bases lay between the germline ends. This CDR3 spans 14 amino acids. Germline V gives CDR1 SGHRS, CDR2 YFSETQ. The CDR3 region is CASSPGLRQAEAFF. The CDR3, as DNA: TGCGCCAGCAGCCCGGGTCTGCGACAGGCTGAAGCTTTCTTT. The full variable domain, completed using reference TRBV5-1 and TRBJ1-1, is KAGVTQTPRYLIKTRGQQVTLSCSPISGHRSVSWYQQTPGQGLQFLFEYFSETQRNKGNFPGRFSGRQFSNSRSEMNVSTLELGDSALYLCASSPGLRQAEAFFGQGTRLTVV.

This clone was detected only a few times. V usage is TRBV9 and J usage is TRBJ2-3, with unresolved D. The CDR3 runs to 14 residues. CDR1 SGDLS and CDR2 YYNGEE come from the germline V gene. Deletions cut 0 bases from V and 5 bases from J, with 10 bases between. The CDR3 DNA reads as TGTGCCAGCAGCGTAGCTATAGCCTTAGATACGCAGTATTTT. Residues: CASSVAIALDTQYF.

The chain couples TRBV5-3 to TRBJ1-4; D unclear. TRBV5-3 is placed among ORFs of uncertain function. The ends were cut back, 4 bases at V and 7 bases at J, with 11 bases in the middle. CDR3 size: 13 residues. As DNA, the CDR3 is TGTGCCAGAAGCGCCAGAACGGGTGAAAAACTGTTTTTT. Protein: CARSARTGEKLFF.

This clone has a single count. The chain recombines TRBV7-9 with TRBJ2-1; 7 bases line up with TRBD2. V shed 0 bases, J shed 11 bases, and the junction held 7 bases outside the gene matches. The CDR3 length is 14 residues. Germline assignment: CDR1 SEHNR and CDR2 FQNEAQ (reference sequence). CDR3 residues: CASSLASAGEKQFF. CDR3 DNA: TGTGCCAGCAGCTTAGCCTCCGCGGGAGAGAAGCAGTTCTTC.

In DNA form, the CDR3 reads TGTGCCAGCAGCTGGGGACCCGGGGAGCTGTTTTTT. Encoded protein: CASSWGPGELFF. V gene TRBV7-2 combines with J gene TRBJ2-2; D is perhaps TRBD1 or TRBD2 (5 bases each). The germline gives CDR1 SGHTA, CDR2 FQGNSA. V gave up 4 bases and J gave up 6 bases, with 6 bases separating them. The CDR3 has 12 amino acids. The full variable domain, rest sourced from reference TRBV7-2 and TRBJ2-2, is GAGVSQSPSNKVTEKGKDVELRCDPISGHTALYWYRQSLGQGLEFLIYFQGNSAPDKSGLPSDRFSAERTGGSVSTLTIQRTQQEDSAVYLCASSWGPGELFFGEGSRLTVL.

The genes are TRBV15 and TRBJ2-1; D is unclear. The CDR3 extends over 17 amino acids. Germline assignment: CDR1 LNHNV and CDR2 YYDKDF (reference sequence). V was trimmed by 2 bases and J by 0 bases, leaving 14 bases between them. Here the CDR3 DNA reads TGTGCCACCAGCAGAAATGATCGAGGAACCTCCTACAATGAGCAGTTCTTC. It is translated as CATSRNDRGTSYNEQFF.

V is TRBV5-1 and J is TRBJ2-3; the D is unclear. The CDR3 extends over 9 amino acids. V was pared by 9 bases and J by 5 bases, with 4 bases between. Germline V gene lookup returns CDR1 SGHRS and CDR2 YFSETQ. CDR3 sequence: CAKLDTQYF. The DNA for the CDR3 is TGCGCCAAGTTAGATACGCAGTATTTT.

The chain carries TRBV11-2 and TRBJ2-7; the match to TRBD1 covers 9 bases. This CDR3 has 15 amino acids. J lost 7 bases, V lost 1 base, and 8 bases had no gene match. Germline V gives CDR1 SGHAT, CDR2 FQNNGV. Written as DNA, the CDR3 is TGTGCCAGCAGCTTAGTGCGGACAGGGGCAGGGGAGCAGTACTTC. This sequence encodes CASSLVRTGAGEQYF. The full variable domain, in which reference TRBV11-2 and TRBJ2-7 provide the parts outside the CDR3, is EAGVAQSPRYKIIEKRQSVAFWCNPISGHATLYWYQQILGQGPKLLIQFQNNGVVDDSQLPKDRFSAERLKGVDSTLKIQPAKLEDSAVYLCASSLVRTGAGEQYFGPGTRLTVT.

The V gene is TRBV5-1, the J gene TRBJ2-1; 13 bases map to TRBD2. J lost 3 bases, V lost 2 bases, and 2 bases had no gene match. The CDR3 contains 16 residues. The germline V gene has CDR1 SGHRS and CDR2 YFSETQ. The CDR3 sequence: CASSFGLAGVYNEQFF. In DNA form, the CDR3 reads TGCGCCAGCAGCTTCGGACTAGCGGGAGTCTACAATGAGCAGTTCTTC. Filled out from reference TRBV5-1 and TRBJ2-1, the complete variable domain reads KAGVTQTPRYLIKTRGQQVTLSCSPISGHRSVSWYQQTPGQGLQFLFEYFSETQRNKGNFPGRFSGRQFSNSRSEMNVSTLELGDSALYLCASSFGLAGVYNEQFFGPGTRLTVL.